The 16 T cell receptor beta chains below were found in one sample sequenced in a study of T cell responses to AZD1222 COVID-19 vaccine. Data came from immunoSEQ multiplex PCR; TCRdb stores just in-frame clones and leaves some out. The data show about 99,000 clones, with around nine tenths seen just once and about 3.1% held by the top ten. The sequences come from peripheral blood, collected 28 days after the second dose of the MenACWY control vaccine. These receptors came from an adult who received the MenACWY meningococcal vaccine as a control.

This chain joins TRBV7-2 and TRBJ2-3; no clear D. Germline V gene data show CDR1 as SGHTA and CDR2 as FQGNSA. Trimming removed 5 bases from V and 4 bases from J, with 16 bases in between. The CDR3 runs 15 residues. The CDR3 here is CASSTKTQRADTQYF. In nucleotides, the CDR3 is TGTGCCAGCAGCACGAAGACACAGAGAGCAGATACGCAGTATTTT.

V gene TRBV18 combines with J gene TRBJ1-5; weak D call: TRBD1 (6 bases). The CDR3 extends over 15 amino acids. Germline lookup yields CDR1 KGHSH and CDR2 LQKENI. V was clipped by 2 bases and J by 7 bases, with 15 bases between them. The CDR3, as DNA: TGTGCCAGCTCACCAGTTTGGGGGCAGGAACAGCCCCAGCATTTT. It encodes CASSPVWGQEQPQHF.

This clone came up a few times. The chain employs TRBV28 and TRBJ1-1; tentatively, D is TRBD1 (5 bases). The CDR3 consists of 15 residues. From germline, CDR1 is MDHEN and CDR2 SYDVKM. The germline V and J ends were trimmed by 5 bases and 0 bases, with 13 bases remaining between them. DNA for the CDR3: TGTGCCAGCAGTCGGACCGACAGCATGAACACTGAAGCTTTCTTT. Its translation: CASSRTDSMNTEAFF.

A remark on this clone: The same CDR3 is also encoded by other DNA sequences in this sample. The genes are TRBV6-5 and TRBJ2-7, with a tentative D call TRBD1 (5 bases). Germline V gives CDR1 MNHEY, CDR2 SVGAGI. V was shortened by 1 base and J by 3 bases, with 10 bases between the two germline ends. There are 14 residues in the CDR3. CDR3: CASSYLGQGYEQYF. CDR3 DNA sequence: TGTGCCAGCAGTTACTTAGGCCAGGGCTACGAGCAGTACTTC.

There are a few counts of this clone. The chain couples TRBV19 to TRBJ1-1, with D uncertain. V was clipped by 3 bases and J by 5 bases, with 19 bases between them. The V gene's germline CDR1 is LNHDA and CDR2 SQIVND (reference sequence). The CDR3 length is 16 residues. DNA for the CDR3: TGTGCCAGTAGTATCTGGACCTTTACCGAGAGGACTGAAGCTTTCTTT. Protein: CASSIWTFTERTEAFF.

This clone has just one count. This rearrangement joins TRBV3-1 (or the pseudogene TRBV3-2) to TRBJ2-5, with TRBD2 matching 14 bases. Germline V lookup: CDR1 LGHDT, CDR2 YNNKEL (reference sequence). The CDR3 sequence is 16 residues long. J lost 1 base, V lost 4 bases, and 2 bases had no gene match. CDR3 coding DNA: TGTGCCAGCAGCCGACTAGCGGGGGGGCCCCAAGAGACCCAGTACTTC. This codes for CASSRLAGGPQETQYF.

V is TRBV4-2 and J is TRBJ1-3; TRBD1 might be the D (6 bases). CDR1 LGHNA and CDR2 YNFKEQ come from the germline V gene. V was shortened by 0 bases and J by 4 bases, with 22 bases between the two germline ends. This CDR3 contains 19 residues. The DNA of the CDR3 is TGTGCCAGCAGCCAAGACCTATTTATTGAGACAGGCTACGGAAACACCATATATTTT. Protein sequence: CASSQDLFIETGYGNTIYF.

CDR3 sequence reads: CASSPGNSGANVLTF. The CDR3 region has the DNA TGTGCCAGCTCACCTGGGAATTCTGGGGCCAACGTCCTGACTTTC. V and J are TRBV18 and TRBJ2-6; D uncertain. This CDR3 comprises 15 residues. Germline assignment: CDR1 KGHSH and CDR2 LQKENI. V was clipped by 3 bases and J by 1 base, with 7 bases between them.

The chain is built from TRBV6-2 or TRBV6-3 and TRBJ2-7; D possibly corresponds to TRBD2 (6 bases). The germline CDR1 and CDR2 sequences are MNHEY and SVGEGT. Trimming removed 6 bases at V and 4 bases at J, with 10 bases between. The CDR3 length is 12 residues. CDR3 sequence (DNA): TGTGCCAGCAGCGGGGGATTTTACGAGCAGTACTTC. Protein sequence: CASSGGFYEQYF.

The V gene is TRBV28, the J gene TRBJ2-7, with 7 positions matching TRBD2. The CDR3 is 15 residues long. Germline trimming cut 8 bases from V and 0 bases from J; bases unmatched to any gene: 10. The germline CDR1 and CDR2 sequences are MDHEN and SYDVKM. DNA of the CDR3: TGTGCCAGCCTTGGGGAGGGGTCGTTCTCCTACGAGCAGTACTTC. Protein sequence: CASLGEGSFSYEQYF.

CDR3 in DNA: TGTGCCTGGAGTGTTTCTATTATACGTCCAAACACCATATATTTT. This encodes CAWSVSIIRPNTIYF. V and J are TRBV30 and TRBJ1-3; D gene unclear. Trimming removed 0 bases from V and 6 bases from J, with 15 bases in between. Per the germline V gene, CDR1 is GTSNPN and CDR2 is SVGIG (reference sequence). The CDR3 extends over 15 amino acids.

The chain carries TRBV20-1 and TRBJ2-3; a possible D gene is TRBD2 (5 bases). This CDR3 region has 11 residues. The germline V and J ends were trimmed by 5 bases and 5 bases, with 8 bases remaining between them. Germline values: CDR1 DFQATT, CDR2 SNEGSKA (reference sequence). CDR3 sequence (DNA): TGCAGTGCTGGACTGGAAGATACGCAGTATTTT. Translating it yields CSAGLEDTQYF.

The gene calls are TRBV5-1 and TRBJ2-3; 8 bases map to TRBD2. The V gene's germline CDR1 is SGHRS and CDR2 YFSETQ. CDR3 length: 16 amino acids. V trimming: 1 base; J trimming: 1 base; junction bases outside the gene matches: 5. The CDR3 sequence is CASSLTAGGGTDTQYF. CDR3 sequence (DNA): TGCGCCAGCAGCTTGACCGCGGGGGGTGGCACAGATACGCAGTATTTT.

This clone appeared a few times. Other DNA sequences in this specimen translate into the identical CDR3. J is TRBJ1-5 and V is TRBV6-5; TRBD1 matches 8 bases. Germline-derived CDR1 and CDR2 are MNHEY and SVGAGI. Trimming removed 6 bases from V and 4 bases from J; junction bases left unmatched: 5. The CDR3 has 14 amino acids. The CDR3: CASRRTGRNQPQHF. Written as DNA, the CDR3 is TGTGCCAGCAGACGGACAGGGAGAAATCAGCCCCAGCATTTT.

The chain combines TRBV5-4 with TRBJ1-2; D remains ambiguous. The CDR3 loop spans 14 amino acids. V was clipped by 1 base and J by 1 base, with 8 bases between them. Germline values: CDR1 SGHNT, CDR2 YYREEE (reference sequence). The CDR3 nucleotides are TGTGCCAGCAGCTTGAGGCGTAGTAACTATGGCTACACCTTC. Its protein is CASSLRRSNYGYTF.

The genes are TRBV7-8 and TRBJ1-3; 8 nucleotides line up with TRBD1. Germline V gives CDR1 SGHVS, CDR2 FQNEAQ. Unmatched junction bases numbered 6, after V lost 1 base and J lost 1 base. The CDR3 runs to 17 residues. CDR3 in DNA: TGTGCCAGCAGCTTAGACAGGGGGGCTCTATCTGGAAACACCATATATTTT. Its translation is CASSLDRGALSGNTIYF.